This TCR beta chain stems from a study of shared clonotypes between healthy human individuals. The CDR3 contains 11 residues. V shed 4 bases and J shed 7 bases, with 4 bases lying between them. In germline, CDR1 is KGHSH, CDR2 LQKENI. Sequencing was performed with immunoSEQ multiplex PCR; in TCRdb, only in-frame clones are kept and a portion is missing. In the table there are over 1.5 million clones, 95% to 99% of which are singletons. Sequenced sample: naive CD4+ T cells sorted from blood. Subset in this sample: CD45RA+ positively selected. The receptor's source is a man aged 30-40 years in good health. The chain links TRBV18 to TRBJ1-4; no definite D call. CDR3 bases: TGTGCCAGCTCACAGGGTGAAAAACTGTTTTTT. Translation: CASSQGEKLFF.